This TCR beta chain was retrieved from a study of cytomegalovirus exposure and HLA in healthy donors. Points from the study as a whole: One cluster of highly shared sequence variants probably arose as a sequencing artifact. Most TCR sequences proved rare, with some public TCRs found in many donors. Cytomegalovirus-associated TCR beta chains were listed, numbering approximately 150. Presence/absence analyses supposed approximately even sequencing depth among donors.

In this sample, this clone turned up once. Antigen unknown. Germline V gene lookup returns CDR1 MDHEN and CDR2 SYDVKM. The CDR3 runs to 15 residues. The V segment lost 5 bases and the J segment 8 bases; nucleotides outside the gene matches: 10. It was with 60 Vbeta and 13 Jbeta primers that the PCR ran. TCRdb's table, derived via immunoSEQ multiplex PCR, lists solely in-frame clones and lacks some. This sample has roughly 69,000 clones; 73% occur once, and the top ten carry roughly 5.9%. Specimen: PBMCs. The clonotype comes from a man aged 45 to 65 in good health and CMV-seronegative. The chain recombines TRBV28 with TRBJ1-4, with 8 bases that match TRBD1. CDR3 in amino acids: CASSQGQGIGEKLFF. CDR3 bases: TGTGCCAGCAGTCAAGGACAGGGAATTGGGGAAAAACTGTTTTTT.